The present T cell receptor (beta chain) was sequenced within a study of T cells in Graves' hyperthyroidism and ophthalmopathy. Whole-study findings and limits: Among clonotypes expanded in thyroid above 0.001, most were also found in blood.

Graves' hyperthyroidism without ophthalmopathy progression within 18 months was termed stable. Hyperthyroidism patients were newly diagnosed, had disease duration under 2 months, and were aged 18 to 65 years. Based on clinical symptoms, serum thyroxine and TRAb, thyroid ultrasound and orbital computed tomography, diagnoses were reached. TCR beta CDR3 regions were amplified from RNA transcripts. The TCR CDR3 first-round RT-PCR relied on the HTBI primer set. TCRdb reanalysed the multiplex PCR reads using MiXCR and keeps one entry per CDR3 protein. The profile shows some 600,000 distinct CDR3 sequences, roughly 46% of them singletons. This CDR3 has 15 amino acids. The germline gives CDR1 SNHLY, CDR2 FYNNEI. V was pared by 6 bases and J by 8 bases, with 22 bases between. The table lists this clonotype with a few counts. The antigen is undetermined.

The sequenced sample was peripheral blood or thyroid tissue (not recorded which). The chain employs TRBV2 and TRBJ1-2; D uncertain. This sequence was found in a woman between 18 and 29 years old with Graves' hyperthyroidism. CDR3 coding DNA: TGTGCCAGCAGGCTAACCATTGATACCCCTGCGGGCTACACCTTC. It specifies CASRLTIDTPAGYTF.